Listed below are T cell receptor beta chains from one sample, sequenced in a study of Ad26.COV2.S vaccination and SARS-CoV-2 variants. Sequencing was performed with immunoSEQ multiplex PCR; in TCRdb, only in-frame clones are kept and a portion is missing. The sample carries some 400,000 clones, about 89% recorded once. This sample comprised peripheral blood, obtained in a trial of Ad26.COV2.S vaccine versus placebo. Receptors were obtained from a person aged 18 to 59 who received the Ad26.COV2.S COVID-19 vaccine or a placebo. Both conserved end residues are part of each CDR3. D genes are given only for firm matches. The size of a clone is reported for some rows only, either as once, few or many, or as a class for expanded clones.

size | J | length | V | D | CDR3 | DNA
few | TRBJ2-7 | 14 | TRBV5-1 | TRBD2 | CASSPQWGGYEQYF | TGCGCCAGCAGCCCCCAATGGGGGGGTTATGAGCAGTACTTC
- | TRBJ1-6 | 14 | TRBV6-4 | - | CASSEDSVNSPLHF | TGTGCCAGCAGTGAAGACAGTGTTAATTCACCCCTCCACTTT
once | TRBJ1-5 | 14 | TRBV15 | - | CATSRDQLAGPQHF | TGTGCCACCAGCAGAGATCAGTTAGCGGGGCCCCAGCATTTT
- | TRBJ1-6 | 14 | TRBV28 | - | CASSIQGYNSPLHF | TGTGCCAGCAGCATTCAGGGCTATAATTCACCCCTCCACTTT
once | TRBJ2-7 | 15 | TRBV6-1 | - | CASSEVGRLRGEQYF | TGTGCCAGCAGTGAAGTGGGCAGGCTGAGGGGGGAGCAGTACTTC
- | TRBJ2-7 | 14 | TRBV5-1 | TRBD1 | CASSLTQGAYEQYF | TGCGCCAGCAGCTTGACACAGGGGGCCTACGAGCAGTACTTC
few | TRBJ1-6 | 13 | TRBV7-9 | - | CASSEAQGSPLHF | TGTGCCAGCAGCGAAGCCCAGGGGTCACCCCTCCACTTT
- | TRBJ2-7 | 13 | TRBV6-6 | - | CASSYLAEYEQYF | TGTGCCAGCAGTTACCTCGCGGAGTACGAGCAGTACTTC
many | TRBJ2-3 | 15 | TRBV19 | TRBD1 | CASGQGAQSTDTQYF | TGTGCCAGTGGCCAGGGGGCGCAAAGCACAGATACGCAGTATTTT
- | TRBJ2-1 | 16 | TRBV6-5 | - | CASSSGPRGDYNEQFF | TGTGCCAGCAGTTCCGGACCCCGAGGGGACTACAATGAGCAGTTCTTC
- | TRBJ2-1 | 17 | TRBV3-1/TRBV3-2 | TRBD2 | CASSQTPRGRATDEQFF | TGTGCCAGCAGCCAAACCCCACGCGGGAGGGCCACAGATGAGCAGTTCTTC
- | TRBJ2-5 | 15 | TRBV23-1 | TRBD2 | CASSQWEREGETQYF | TGCGCCAGCAGTCAATGGGAAAGGGAGGGAGAGACCCAGTACTTC
- | TRBJ2-4 | 15 | TRBV6-2/TRBV6-3 | - | CASSTLDREGNIQYF | TGTGCCAGCAGTACATTGGACAGGGAGGGAAACATTCAGTACTTC
- | TRBJ1-2 | 16 | TRBV10-3 | TRBD1 | CAIRGKGTGGLDGYTF | TGTGCCATCAGGGGGAAAGGGACAGGGGGATTGGATGGCTACACCTTC
- | TRBJ1-3 | 14 | TRBV5-4 | TRBD1 | CASREPGGGNTIYF | TGTGCCAGCCGAGAGCCAGGGGGCGGAAACACCATATATTTT
- | TRBJ2-3 | 13 | TRBV6-5 | - | CASVPGWADTQYF | TGTGCCAGCGTACCTGGCTGGGCAGATACGCAGTATTTT
- | TRBJ2-3 | 14 | TRBV6-4 | TRBD1 | CASSDRGRSDTQYF | TGTGCCAGCAGTGACAGGGGGCGATCAGATACGCAGTATTTT